The table lists the clone carrying this TCR beta chain with a few counts. The target antigen is unknown. Assay used: immunoSEQ multiplex PCR; TCRdb lists only in-frame clones, some missing. The sample lists about 1 million clones; about 75% were seen once. The sample comes from a study of shared clonotypes between healthy human individuals. From germline, CDR1 is WNHNN and CDR2 SYGVQD (reference sequence). Trimming removed 3 bases at V and 3 bases at J, with 4 bases between. The CDR3 sequence is 12 residues long. Overall study findings and caveats: With several donors compared, roughly 5% of naive CD4 clonotypes were shared.

CD45RA+ naive and CD45RA-negative memory subsets were separated from CD4+ cells. This sequence was found in a man between 18 and 35 years old in good health. The V gene is TRBV10-1, the J gene TRBJ2-3; no definite D call. Sample: memory CD4+ T cells sorted from blood. Subset noted: CD45RA-negative fraction. CDR3: CASSDATDTQYF. The CDR3 DNA reads as TGCGCCAGCAGTGACGCTACAGATACGCAGTATTTT.